This entry lists 9 T cell receptor beta chains sequenced from one sample in a study of T cells in Graves' hyperthyroidism and ophthalmopathy. Amplified TCR beta CDR3 regions derived from RNA transcripts. A set of HTBI primers served as the primers for a first-round RT-PCR of the TCR CDR3. TCRdb re-called the multiplex PCR reads with MiXCR, one entry per CDR3 protein. Of hundreds of thousands of distinct CDR3 sequences detected, roughly 13% appear once; the ten largest clones hold 20% to 25%. What was sequenced was blood. The receptor source for this set is a woman in her thirties with Graves' hyperthyroidism.

This chain uses TRBV30 with TRBJ2-6; D is unclear. V lost 0 bases, J lost 1 base, and 1 base lay in between. The CDR3 is 13 amino acids. Germline CDR1 and CDR2: GTSNPN and SVGIG (reference sequence). The CDR3 loop is CAWSVSGANVLTF. The DNA for the CDR3 is TGTGCCTGGAGTGTTTCTGGGGCCAACGTCCTGACTTTC.

This clonotype has at least ten counts. The junction differs from germline at one of its ends, possibly a read error. This sequence joins TRBV6-5 and TRBJ1-3, with D perhaps matching TRBD1 (6 bases). The CDR3 extends over 15 amino acids. Germline V lookup: CDR1 MNHEY, CDR2 SVGAGI. Written as DNA, the CDR3 is TGTGCCAGCAGTTCGGAAAGGGGGAATGGAGACACCATATATTTT. This encodes CASSSERGNGDTIYF.

This clonotype was seen repeatedly, ten times or more. The V call is TRBV2, the J call TRBJ2-7; D call uncertain. Germline CDR1 is SNHLY and CDR2 is FYNNEI. Trimming took off 11 bases at V and 3 bases at J, with 17 bases between the two ends. This CDR3 spans 13 amino acids. The CDR3 is CALGVESHYEQYF. The CDR3 DNA follows: TGTGCCCTAGGCGTCGAATCCCACTACGAGCAGTACTTC.

J is TRBJ1-2 and V is TRBV18, with D unclear. The germline V gene has CDR1 KGHSH and CDR2 LQKENI. This CDR3 has 15 amino acids. V was shortened by 3 bases and J by 0 bases, with 11 bases between the two germline ends. CDR3 amino acids: CASSPGVGANYGYTF. The CDR3 coding sequence is TGTGCCAGCTCACCCGGGGTCGGTGCTAACTATGGCTACACCTTC.

This clonotype has ten or more counts. The chain links TRBV28 to TRBJ2-3, with D possibly called TRBD1 or TRBD2 (5 bases each). The germline V and J ends were trimmed by 8 bases and 0 bases, with 6 bases remaining between them. Germline lookup yields CDR1 MDHEN and CDR2 SYDVKM. The CDR3 is 12 residues long. The CDR3 DNA follows: TGTGCCAGCGGGGGTAGCACAGATACGCAGTATTTT. Amino acid sequence: CASGGSTDTQYF.

This clonotype was recorded at least ten times. The chain recombines TRBV12-3 or TRBV12-4 with TRBJ2-7; D is perhaps TRBD2 (6 bases). This CDR3 spans 15 amino acids. V lost 5 bases and J 7 bases, leaving 21 bases between the germline ends. CDR3 protein: CASSPELALPWEQYF. CDR3 in DNA: TGTGCCAGCAGTCCGGAACTAGCCCTGCCGTGGGAGCAGTACTTC.

The J gene is TRBJ2-1, the V gene TRBV20-1, with a tentative D call TRBD1 (6 bases). V shed 1 base and J shed 5 bases, with 33 bases lying between them. Germline CDR1 is DFQATT and CDR2 is SNEGSKA (reference sequence). This CDR3 is 21 amino acids long. CDR3 nucleotide sequence: TGCAGTGCTAGAGCCCTTCGAGGGGGAACGCCACGGGCTACTTGGGACAATGAGCAGTTCTTC. Translating it yields CSARALRGGTPRATWDNEQFF.

This rearrangement joins TRBV5-1 to TRBJ2-3, with 7 nucleotides matching TRBD2. Germline CDR1 is SGHRS and CDR2 is YFSETQ. V was pared by 6 bases and J by 7 bases, with 17 bases of the junction left unmatched. The CDR3 sequence is 16 residues long. The CDR3 reads CASTGDPRGRINTQYF. The CDR3 nucleotides read TGCGCCAGCACCGGAGACCCGCGGGGGAGGATTAATACGCAGTATTTT.

This clonotype was seen ten or more times. V is TRBV27 and J is TRBJ2-3; 10 positions agree with TRBD2. CDR1 and CDR2 from the germline V gene are MNHEY and SMNVEV (reference sequence). The CDR3 runs to 15 residues. With 3 bases clipped from V and 8 bases from J, the junction kept 8 bases outside the gene matches. The CDR3 DNA sequence: TGTGCCAGCAGTTTTCGACTAGCGGGCGAGAGTACGCAGTATTTT. It translates to CASSFRLAGESTQYF.